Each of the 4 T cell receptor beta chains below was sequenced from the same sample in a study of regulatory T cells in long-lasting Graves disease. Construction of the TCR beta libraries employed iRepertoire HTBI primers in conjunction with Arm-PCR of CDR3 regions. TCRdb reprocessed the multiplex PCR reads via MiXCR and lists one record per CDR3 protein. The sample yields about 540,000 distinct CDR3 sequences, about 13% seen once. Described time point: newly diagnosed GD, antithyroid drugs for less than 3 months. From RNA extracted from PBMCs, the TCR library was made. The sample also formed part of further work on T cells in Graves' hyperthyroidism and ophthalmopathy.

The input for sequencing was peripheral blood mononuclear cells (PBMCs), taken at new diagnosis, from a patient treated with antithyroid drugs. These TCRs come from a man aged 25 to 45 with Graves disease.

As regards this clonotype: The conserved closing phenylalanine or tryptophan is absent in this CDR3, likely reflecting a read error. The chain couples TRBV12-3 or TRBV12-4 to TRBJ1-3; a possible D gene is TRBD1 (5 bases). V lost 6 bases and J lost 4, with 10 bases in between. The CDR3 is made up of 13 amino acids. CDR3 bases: TGTGCCAGCAGCGGGACCGCGGGAAACACCATATATCTT. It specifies CASSGTAGNTIYL.

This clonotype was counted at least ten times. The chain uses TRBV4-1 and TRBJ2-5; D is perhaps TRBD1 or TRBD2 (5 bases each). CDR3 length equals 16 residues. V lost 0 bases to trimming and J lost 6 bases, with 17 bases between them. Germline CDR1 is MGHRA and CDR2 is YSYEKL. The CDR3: CASSQDSGTFLKTQYF. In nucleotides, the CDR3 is TGCGCCAGCAGCCAAGATTCGGGGACGTTTCTGAAGACCCAGTACTTC.

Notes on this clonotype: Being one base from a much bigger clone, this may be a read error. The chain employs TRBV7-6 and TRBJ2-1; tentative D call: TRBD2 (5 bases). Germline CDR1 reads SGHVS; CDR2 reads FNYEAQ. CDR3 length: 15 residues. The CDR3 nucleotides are TGTGCCAGCGGCTTAGTAACGGGATTCAGCAATGAGCAGTTCTTC. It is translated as CASGLVTGFSNEQFF.

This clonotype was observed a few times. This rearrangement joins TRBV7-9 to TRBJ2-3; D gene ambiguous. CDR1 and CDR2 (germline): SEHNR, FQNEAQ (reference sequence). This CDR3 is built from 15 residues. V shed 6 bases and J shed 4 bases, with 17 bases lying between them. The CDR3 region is CASSSRTITADTQYF. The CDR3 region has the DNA TGTGCCAGCAGTTCGCGGACCATTACAGCAGATACGCAGTATTTT.